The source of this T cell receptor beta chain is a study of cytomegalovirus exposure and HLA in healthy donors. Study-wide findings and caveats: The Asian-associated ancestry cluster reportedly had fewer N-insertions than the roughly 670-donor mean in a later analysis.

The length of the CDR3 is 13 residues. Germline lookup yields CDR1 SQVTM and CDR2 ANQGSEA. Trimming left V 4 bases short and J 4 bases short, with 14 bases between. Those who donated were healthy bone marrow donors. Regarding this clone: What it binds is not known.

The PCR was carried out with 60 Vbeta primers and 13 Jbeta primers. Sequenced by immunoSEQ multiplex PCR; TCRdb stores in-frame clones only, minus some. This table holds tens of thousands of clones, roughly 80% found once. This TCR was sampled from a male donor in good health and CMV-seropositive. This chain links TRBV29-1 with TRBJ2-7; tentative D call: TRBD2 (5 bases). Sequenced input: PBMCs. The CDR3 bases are TGCAGCGTTGTGTTTGCGGGCGGGTACGAGCAGTACTTC. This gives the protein CSVVFAGGYEQYF.